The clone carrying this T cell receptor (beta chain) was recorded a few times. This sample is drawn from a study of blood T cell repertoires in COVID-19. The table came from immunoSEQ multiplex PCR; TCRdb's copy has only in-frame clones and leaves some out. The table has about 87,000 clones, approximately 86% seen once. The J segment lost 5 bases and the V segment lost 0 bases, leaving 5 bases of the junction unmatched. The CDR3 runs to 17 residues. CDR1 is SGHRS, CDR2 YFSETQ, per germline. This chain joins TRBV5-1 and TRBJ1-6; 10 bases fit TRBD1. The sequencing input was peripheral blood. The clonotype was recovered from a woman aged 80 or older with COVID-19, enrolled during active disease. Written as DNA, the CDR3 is TGCGCCAGCAGCTTGGCCTTGGACAGGGGGGATAATTCACCCCTCCACTTT. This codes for CASSLALDRGDNSPLHF.